This T cell receptor beta chain originates from a study of PD-1 blockade in mismatch repair-deficient tumors. The CDR3 contains 15 residues. CDR1 and CDR2 from the germline V gene are LNHDA and SQIVND (reference sequence). V was shortened by 4 bases and J by 3 bases, with 16 bases between the two germline ends. As to time point: identical approximately nine-day culture without peptide (control). TCR sequencing covered a few patients who responded to pembrolizumab. A remark on this clone: Its antigen is not known.

The table came from immunoSEQ multiplex PCR; TCRdb's copy has only in-frame clones and leaves some out. The data contain roughly 14,000 clones, 86% of them seen just once; the ten biggest clones take up about an eighth. The sample was cells cultured in vitro, taken from a patient treated with pembrolizumab. J is TRBJ2-7 and V is TRBV19; TRBD2 might be the D (5 bases). The TCR originated in an adult with mismatch repair-deficient cancer. Here the CDR3 DNA reads TGTGCCAGTAGTACCTTCCGGGGTGGCGTCTACGAGCAGTACTTC. Its translation is CASSTFRGGVYEQYF.